Below are 32 T cell receptor beta chains sequenced from a single sample in a study of T cell responses to AZD1222 COVID-19 vaccine. The data were produced by immunoSEQ multiplex PCR, yet TCRdb's version contains in-frame clones alone and is incomplete. The sample includes about 200,000 clones, around 93% seen only once; the top ten take approximately 1%. The sequencing used peripheral blood, collected 28 days after the second AZD1222 dose. The receptor set was obtained from an adult who received the AZD1222 COVID-19 vaccine.

CDR3: CSVSGGSTYNEQFF. Written as DNA, the CDR3 is TGCAGCGTTTCGGGGGGGTCGACCTACAATGAGCAGTTCTTC. This chain connects TRBV29-1 to TRBJ2-1; TRBD2 aligns across 8 bases. This CDR3 spans 14 amino acids. Looked up from germline, CDR1 is SQVTM and CDR2 is ANQGSEA. Trimming at V came to 5 bases and at J to 2 bases, leaving 5 bases not matched to a gene.

DNA for the CDR3: TGTGCCAGCAGTGGGGGTTTGACAGGGGAGAATTCACCCCTCCACTTT. Residues: CASSGGLTGENSPLHF. The chain is built from TRBV2 and TRBJ1-6, with 8 bases matching TRBD1. Unmatched junction bases numbered 9, after V lost 4 bases and J lost 7 bases. Germline V gene data show CDR1 as SNHLY and CDR2 as FYNNEI. This CDR3 region has 16 residues.

The V gene is TRBV18, the J gene TRBJ2-7, with 8 bases that match TRBD1. Germline V lookup: CDR1 KGHSH, CDR2 LQKENI. V trimming: 3 bases; J trimming: 5 bases; junction bases outside the gene matches: 6. The CDR3 spans 14 residues. The CDR3, as DNA: TGTGCCAGCTCACCGCGGACAGGGACCAACGAGCAGTACTTC. Encoded protein: CASSPRTGTNEQYF.

In nucleotides, the CDR3 is TGTGCCAGCAGCCATTCCGGGACAGTGAACACTGAAGCTTTCTTT. Amino acids: CASSHSGTVNTEAFF. The gene calls are TRBV3-1 (or the pseudogene TRBV3-2) and TRBJ1-1, with 7 bases fitting TRBD1. Unmatched junction bases numbered 4, after V lost 3 bases and J lost 0 bases. Germline CDR1 reads LGHDT; CDR2 reads YNNKEL (reference sequence). The CDR3 is 15 residues long.

The chain uses TRBV19 and TRBJ1-5; 9 bases are shared with TRBD1. There are 14 residues in the CDR3. The germline gives CDR1 LNHDA, CDR2 SQIVND (reference sequence). V trimming: 5 bases; J trimming: 6 bases; junction bases outside the gene matches: 5. The chain's CDR3 is CASSLTGGIQPQHF. DNA of the CDR3: TGTGCCAGTAGTTTGACAGGGGGTATTCAGCCCCAGCATTTT. Using reference TRBV19 and TRBJ1-5 for the parts outside the CDR3, the full variable domain is DGGITQSPKYLFRKEGQNVTLSCEQNLNHDAMYWYRQDPGQGLRLIYYSQIVNDFQKGDIAEGYSVSREKKESFPLTVTSAQKNPTAFYLCASSLTGGIQPQHFGDGTRLSIL.

The gene calls are TRBV7-9 and TRBJ2-7, with 7 nucleotides matching TRBD1. J gave up 4 bases and V 5 bases, and 14 bases lay outside the gene matches. Germline values: CDR1 SEHNR, CDR2 FQNEAQ (reference sequence). The CDR3 runs to 16 residues. CDR3 DNA: TGTGCCAGCAGCCCAGGGAGCGCGACAGGGATATACGAGCAGTACTTC. Encoded protein: CASSPGSATGIYEQYF.

The rearrangement links TRBV11-3 to TRBJ2-7; 12 bases fit TRBD1. Per the germline V gene, CDR1 is SGHNT and CDR2 is YENEEA. The CDR3 consists of 14 residues. The J segment lost 7 bases and the V segment lost 5 bases, leaving 6 bases of the junction unmatched. Here the CDR3 DNA reads TGTGCCAGCAGCACCGGGACAGGGGGCGCGGAGCAGTACTTC. Translated: CASSTGTGGAEQYF.

The V gene is TRBV28, the J gene TRBJ1-6; 7 bases fit TRBD1. V dropped 7 bases and J dropped 7; count of bases not matched to a gene: 10. This CDR3 contains 15 residues. Per germline, CDR1 MDHEN and CDR2 SYDVKM. The CDR3 DNA is TGTGCCAGCAAATTGCGACAGGGAGGCAATTCACCCCTCCACTTT. Translated, it gives CASKLRQGGNSPLHF.

This clone was seen once. The rearrangement uses TRBV9 and TRBJ1-2; D is unresolved. V was clipped by 0 bases and J by 8 bases, with 8 bases between them. Looked up from germline, CDR1 is SGDLS and CDR2 is YYNGEE. The CDR3 runs 12 residues. The CDR3: CASSVAYGGYTF. CDR3 coding DNA: TGTGCCAGCAGCGTAGCCTATGGAGGCTACACCTTC. Variable domain in full (rest from reference TRBV9 and TRBJ1-2): DSGVTQTPKHLITATGQRVTLRCSPRSGDLSVYWYQQSLDQGLQFLIQYYNGEERAKGNILERFSAQQFPDLHSELNLSSLELGDSALYFCASSVAYGGYTFGSGTRLTVV.

The J gene is TRBJ2-1, the V gene TRBV2, with TRBD1 identical over 10 bases. Germline V gives CDR1 SNHLY, CDR2 FYNNEI. The CDR3 covers 15 residues. J lost 2 bases, V lost 6 bases, and 4 bases had no gene match. In DNA, the CDR3 is TGTGCCAGCAGGGCGGACAGGGGGACCTACAATGAGCAGTTCTTC. Encoded protein: CASRADRGTYNEQFF.

CDR3 region: CASSPRQGDGYTF. CDR3 coding DNA: TGCGCCAGCAGCCCCCGTCAGGGTGACGGCTACACCTTC. The chain uses TRBV4-3 and TRBJ1-2; tentative D call: TRBD1 (5 bases). Germline V gene sequence: CDR1 LGHNA, CDR2 YSLEER. The V end lost 4 bases, the J end lost 8 bases, and 14 bases lay between the germline ends. CDR3 length: 13 amino acids.

The CDR3 protein is CASSQESGPFADTQYF. The CDR3 region has the DNA TGTGCCAGCAGCCAGGAATCGGGACCTTTCGCAGATACGCAGTATTTT. The V gene is TRBV14, the J gene TRBJ2-3; TRBD1 or TRBD2 may be the D gene (5 bases each). Trimming took off 3 bases at V and 4 bases at J, with 17 bases between the two ends. The CDR3 totals 16 residues. Germline V gene sequence: CDR1 SGHDN, CDR2 FVKESK.

The rearrangement uses TRBV5-1 and TRBJ2-2; the D gene could be TRBD1 or TRBD2 (5 bases each). The V gene's germline CDR1 is SGHRS and CDR2 YFSETQ. Trimming took 4 bases from V and 4 from J, leaving 11 bases between them. There are 14 residues in the CDR3. The CDR3 region has the DNA TGCGCCAGCAGCCCCTCGGGGCCCACCGGGGAGCTGTTTTTT. Translation: CASSPSGPTGELFF.

The chain is built from TRBV6-1 and TRBJ2-7, with 7 bases that match TRBD1. Germline V gene data show CDR1 as MNHNS and CDR2 as SASEGT. This CDR3 has 14 residues. V lost 4 bases, J lost 4 bases, and 7 bases stayed unmatched. The chain's CDR3 is CASSGHDRVYEQYF. The CDR3 DNA sequence: TGTGCCAGCAGTGGCCATGACAGGGTATACGAGCAGTACTTC.

The chain is built from TRBV7-3 and TRBJ1-2; D remains ambiguous. Germline loops: CDR1 SGHTA, CDR2 FQGTGA. The CDR3 loop spans 16 amino acids. V gave up 0 bases and J gave up 5 bases, with 16 bases separating them. The CDR3, as DNA: TGTGCCAGCAGCTTAACGAGGGATGAGGATTCGTATGGCTACACCTTC. Residues: CASSLTRDEDSYGYTF.

CDR3 sequence: CASSREGRTYEQYF. DNA of the CDR3: TGTGCCAGCTCCAGAGAGGGGAGAACCTACGAGCAGTACTTC. This chain links TRBV19 with TRBJ2-7; possibly TRBD1 or TRBD2 for D (5 bases each). Per germline, CDR1 LNHDA and CDR2 SQIVND (reference sequence). V dropped 9 bases and J dropped 2 bases, with 17 bases sitting between them. This CDR3 contains 14 residues. The full variable domain, in which reference TRBV19 and TRBJ2-7 provide the parts outside the CDR3, is DGGITQSPKYLFRKEGQNVTLSCEQNLNHDAMYWYRQDPGQGLRLIYYSQIVNDFQKGDIAEGYSVSREKKESFPLTVTSAQKNPTAFYLCASSREGRTYEQYFGPGTRLTVT.

This chain connects TRBV6-5 to TRBJ1-1; D is unclear. This CDR3 is built from 15 residues. Trimming removed 2 bases at V and 3 bases at J, with 13 bases between. In germline, CDR1 is MNHEY, CDR2 SVGAGI. CDR3 in amino acids: CASSYRRGKHTEAFF. CDR3 nucleotides: TGTGCCAGCAGTTACCGGAGAGGGAAGCACACTGAAGCTTTCTTT.

This chain uses TRBV27 with TRBJ1-5, with no clear D. V dropped 4 bases and J dropped 0 bases, with 10 bases sitting between them. The CDR3 length is 15 residues. The germline CDR1 and CDR2 sequences are MNHEY and SMNVEV (reference sequence). Here the CDR3 reads CASSWTTHSNQPQHF. The CDR3, as DNA: TGTGCCAGCAGTTGGACGACCCATAGCAATCAGCCCCAGCATTTT.

V gene TRBV11-2 combines with J gene TRBJ2-7; D possibly corresponds to TRBD2 (7 bases). Germline loops: CDR1 SGHAT, CDR2 FQNNGV. The CDR3 runs 15 residues. Trimming left V 1 base short and J 0 bases short, with 10 bases between. The CDR3 DNA is TGTGCCAGCAGCTTAGTTCGGGGGGCCTCCTACGAGCAGTACTTC. It specifies CASSLVRGASYEQYF.

The rearrangement joins TRBV12-5 to TRBJ1-4; tentative D call: TRBD1 (6 bases). Germline assignment: CDR1 LGHNT and CDR2 FRNRAP. Between the trimmed V and J ends, which lost 1 base and 3 bases, there was a span of 15 bases. The CDR3 totals 17 residues. The chain's CDR3 is CASGLARQAGANEKLFF. The CDR3 DNA follows: TGTGCTAGTGGTTTGGCCCGACAGGCGGGGGCTAATGAAAAACTGTTTTTT. Based on the CDR3 plus reference TRBV12-5 and TRBJ1-4, the full variable domain is DARVTQTPRHKVTEMGQEVTMRCQPILGHNTVFWYRQTMMQGLELLAYFRNRAPLDDSGMPKDRFSAEMPDATLATLKIQPSEPRDSAVYFCASGLARQAGANEKLFFGSGTQLSVL.

The chain joins TRBV3-1 (or the pseudogene TRBV3-2) to TRBJ1-1; D unclear. The V and J ends lost 5 bases and 2 bases respectively, with 9 bases between them. Looked up from germline, CDR1 is LGHDT and CDR2 is YNNKEL (reference sequence). The length of the CDR3 is 13 residues. The CDR3 here is CASSWTTNTEAFF. The CDR3, as DNA: TGTGCCAGCAGCTGGACGACCAACACTGAAGCTTTCTTT.

The J gene is TRBJ1-4, the V gene TRBV18; no firm D call. Trimming removed 10 bases from V and 0 bases from J, with 12 bases in between. CDR3 size: 14 residues. Looked up from germline, CDR1 is KGHSH and CDR2 is LQKENI. CDR3 sequence: CANLGLATNEKLFF. The CDR3 nucleotides are TGTGCCAACCTCGGGCTGGCAACTAATGAAAAACTGTTTTTT. Full variable domain (rest looked up from reference TRBV18 and TRBJ1-4): NAGVMQNPRHLVRRRGQEARLRCSPMKGHSHVYWYRQLPEEGLKFMVYLQKENIIDESGMPKERFSAEFPKEGPSILRIQQVVRGDSAAYFCANLGLATNEKLFFGSGTQLSVL.

V usage is TRBV7-9 and J usage is TRBJ2-7; no reliable D call. Between the trimmed V and J ends, which lost 0 bases and 4 bases, there was a span of 7 bases. The CDR3 consists of 13 residues. Germline lookup yields CDR1 SEHNR and CDR2 FQNEAQ (reference sequence). This chain's CDR3 is CASSLAPAYEQYF. In nucleotides, the CDR3 is TGTGCCAGCAGCTTAGCGCCGGCTTACGAGCAGTACTTC.

The V call is TRBV6-2 or TRBV6-3, the J call TRBJ2-5, with D perhaps matching TRBD1 or TRBD2 (5 bases each). CDR3 size: 15 residues. Germline loops: CDR1 MNHEY, CDR2 SVGEGT. Trimming removed 6 bases from V and 5 bases from J, with 19 bases in between. The CDR3 sequence is CASSPLVGTRETQYF. In nucleotides, the CDR3 is TGTGCCAGCAGCCCCCTAGTAGGGACCCGGGAGACCCAGTACTTC.

The chain uses TRBV7-6 and TRBJ1-1; 10 bases agree with TRBD1. The CDR3 sequence is 15 residues long. V lost 5 bases and J lost 2; bases outside the gene matches: 5. The germline CDR1 and CDR2 sequences are SGHVS and FNYEAQ. CDR3 DNA sequence: TGTGCCAGCAGCGTGCGGGACAGGGGAAACACTGAAGCTTTCTTT. Encoded protein: CASSVRDRGNTEAFF. The full variable domain, completed using reference TRBV7-6 and TRBJ1-1, is GAGVSQSPRYKVTKRGQDVALRCDPISGHVSLYWYRQALGQGPEFLTYFNYEAQQDKSGLPNDRFSAERPEGSISTLTIQRTEQRDSAMYRCASSVRDRGNTEAFFGQGTRLTVV.

The rearrangement joins TRBV24-1 to TRBJ1-4; D remains unclear. Trimming removed 1 base from V and 4 bases from J, with 27 bases in between. The germline V gene encodes CDR1 KGHDR and CDR2 SFDVKD. CDR3 length: 21 amino acids. CDR3 DNA: TGTGCCACCAGTGATTTTTCTAGGCCCTGTAAGAGCCCTGTGTGTAATGAAAAACTGTTTTTT. It specifies CATSDFSRPCKSPVCNEKLFF.

In this sample, this clone turned up a few times. CDR3 in amino acids: CAWTARGLGPKTNYGYTF. The CDR3 DNA reads as TGTGCCTGGACCGCCAGGGGACTCGGGCCGAAAACTAACTATGGCTACACCTTC. The rearrangement joins TRBV30 to TRBJ1-2; a weak D match, TRBD1 (6 bases). Germline-derived CDR1 and CDR2 are GTSNPN and SVGIG (reference sequence). Trimming left V 4 bases short and J 0 bases short, with 24 bases between. The CDR3 has 18 amino acids.

This rearrangement joins TRBV7-8 to TRBJ2-1; D perhaps matches TRBD1 (6 bases). The germline V and J ends were trimmed by 5 bases and 0 bases, with 14 bases remaining between them. The CDR3 loop spans 16 amino acids. Germline V lookup: CDR1 SGHVS, CDR2 FQNEAQ. The CDR3 nucleotides read TGTGCCAGCAGCCTCCGGGACACCCTCTCCTACAATGAGCAGTTCTTC. As protein: CASSLRDTLSYNEQFF.

The gene calls are TRBV27 and TRBJ1-1; D unclear. V shed 1 base and J shed 1 base, with 22 bases lying between them. The length of the CDR3 is 19 residues. Germline loops: CDR1 MNHEY, CDR2 SMNVEV (reference sequence). The CDR3 is CASSLYGSRVPHGNTEAFF. CDR3 DNA: TGTGCCAGCAGTTTATACGGGAGCCGCGTCCCACACGGGAACACTGAAGCTTTCTTT.

As regards this clone: Its ends do not fully match the called genes, so a read error is possible. V and J are TRBV11-2 and TRBJ1-2; D unresolved. The germline gives CDR1 SGHAT, CDR2 FQNNGV. This CDR3 has 11 amino acids. The CDR3 sequence is CASSFGGYPRF. CDR3 nucleotides: TGTGCCAGCAGCTTCGGAGGATACCCTCGCTTC.

The chain uses TRBV7-9 and TRBJ1-1, with a tentative D call TRBD1 (5 bases). CDR1 and CDR2 from the germline V gene are SEHNR and FQNEAQ (reference sequence). V shed 1 base and J shed 5 bases, with 11 bases lying between them. The CDR3 contains 14 residues. The CDR3 is CASSLETGGTEAFF. CDR3 nucleotides: TGTGCCAGCAGCTTAGAAACAGGAGGGACTGAAGCTTTCTTT.

The chain uses TRBV18 and TRBJ2-3; a possible D gene is TRBD2 (5 bases). This CDR3 spans 14 amino acids. The V and J ends lost 6 bases and 0 bases respectively, with 10 bases between them. Per the germline V gene, CDR1 is KGHSH and CDR2 is LQKENI. The CDR3 coding sequence is TGTGCCAGCTCGACTGAGGGTAGCACAGATACGCAGTATTTT. This sequence encodes CASSTEGSTDTQYF.